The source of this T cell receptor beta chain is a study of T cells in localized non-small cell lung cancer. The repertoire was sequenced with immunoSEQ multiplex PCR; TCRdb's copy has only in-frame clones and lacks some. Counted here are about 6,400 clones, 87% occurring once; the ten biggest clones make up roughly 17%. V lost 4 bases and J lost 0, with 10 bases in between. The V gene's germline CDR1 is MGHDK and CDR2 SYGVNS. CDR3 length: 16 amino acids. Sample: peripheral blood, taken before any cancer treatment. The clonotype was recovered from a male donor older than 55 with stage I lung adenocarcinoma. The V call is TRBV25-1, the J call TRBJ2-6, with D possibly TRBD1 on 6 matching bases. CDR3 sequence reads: CASSVQGLSGANVLTF. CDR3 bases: TGTGCCAGCAGTGTACAGGGCCTCTCTGGGGCCAACGTCCTGACTTTC.